These 22 T cell receptor beta chains share one sample of origin, sequenced in a study of blood T cell repertoires in COVID-19. Assay used: immunoSEQ multiplex PCR; TCRdb lists only in-frame clones, some missing. Of under 200,000 clones in the sample, 76% were seen once. The specimen sequenced was peripheral blood. The receptors shown here come from an elderly woman with acute or convalescent COVID-19.

This chain links TRBV6-6 with TRBJ2-7; 7 bases are a match to TRBD2. CDR1 is MNHNY and CDR2 is SVGAGI in the germline V gene (reference sequence). The CDR3 totals 16 residues. The trim removed 4 bases at V and 5 bases at J, leaving 14 bases unmatched. The CDR3 DNA follows: TGTGCCAGCAGTTTTTCCGTTGGCGGGAGAACTAACGAGCAGTACTTC. Amino acid sequence: CASSFSVGGRTNEQYF.

V gene TRBV19 combines with J gene TRBJ1-5, with D possibly TRBD1 on 5 matching bases. Germline CDR1 LNHDA, CDR2 SQIVND (reference sequence). The CDR3 spans 16 residues. V was cut by 7 bases and J by 6 bases, with 22 bases left in between. This CDR3 is CASTALSGPRFQPQHF. In nucleotides, the CDR3 is TGTGCCAGTACCGCTCTATCAGGGCCCCGGTTTCAGCCCCAGCATTTT. Full variable domain (outside the CDR3, taken from reference TRBV19 and TRBJ1-5): DGGITQSPKYLFRKEGQNVTLSCEQNLNHDAMYWYRQDPGQGLRLIYYSQIVNDFQKGDIAEGYSVSREKKESFPLTVTSAQKNPTAFYLCASTALSGPRFQPQHFGDGTRLSIL.

The gene calls are TRBV6-4 and TRBJ2-3, with TRBD2 matching 8 bases. With 3 bases clipped from V and 0 bases from J, the junction kept 2 bases outside the gene matches. Germline V CDR1 and CDR2: MRHNA, SNTAGT. CDR3 size: 15 residues. CDR3 sequence reads: CASSERGDSTDTQYF. The DNA for the CDR3 is TGTGCCAGCAGTGAGCGGGGGGATAGCACAGATACGCAGTATTTT.

The CDR3 sequence is CATTSQETQYF. DNA for the CDR3: TGTGCCACGACTAGCCAAGAGACCCAGTACTTC. The V and J genes are TRBV10-3 and TRBJ2-5, with D possibly matching TRBD2 (6 bases). The CDR3 runs 11 residues. Per the germline V gene, CDR1 is ENHRY and CDR2 is SYGVKD. The ends were cut back, 10 bases at V and 1 base at J, with 7 bases in the middle.

V gene TRBV10-3 combines with J gene TRBJ1-6, with TRBD1 matching 7 bases. This CDR3 region has 15 residues. Germline V gene data show CDR1 as ENHRY and CDR2 as SYGVKD. J was trimmed by 5 bases and V by 6 bases; bases with no gene match: 7. The CDR3 spells CAISLGTENNSPLHF. The DNA of the CDR3 is TGTGCCATCAGCTTAGGGACAGAAAATAATTCACCCCTCCACTTT.

This clone was picked up a small number of times. This sequence joins TRBV5-1 and TRBJ2-1; the D is unclear. The germline V gene has CDR1 SGHRS and CDR2 YFSETQ. Trimming shortened V by 0 bases and J by 1 base, and 5 bases separated the two germline ends. This CDR3 has 14 residues. Here the CDR3 reads CASSLGQSYNEQFF. In DNA form, the CDR3 reads TGCGCCAGCAGCTTGGGGCAGTCCTACAATGAGCAGTTCTTC.

In nucleotides, the CDR3 is TGTGCCAGCAGTTTACAACTAGCGGGGGGCTACGAGCAGTACTTC. Translation: CASSLQLAGGYEQYF. The V call is TRBV28, the J call TRBJ2-7; 12 bases align to TRBD2. In germline, CDR1 is MDHEN, CDR2 SYDVKM. V lost 2 bases and J lost 3; bases outside the gene matches: 2. CDR3 size: 15 residues. Full variable domain (remainder filled in from reference TRBV28 and TRBJ2-7): DVKVTQSSRYLVKRTGEKVFLECVQDMDHENMFWYRQDPGLGLRLIYFSYDVKMKEKGDIPEGYSVSREKKERFSLILESASTNQTSMYLCASSLQLAGGYEQYFGPGTRLTVT.

This clone was counted only a few times. CDR3 DNA: TGTGCCTGCAATACCAGGGATTTCTATGGCTACACCTTC. Encoded protein: CACNTRDFYGYTF. This sequence joins TRBV30 and TRBJ1-2, with D tentatively TRBD1 (5 bases). The V end lost 6 bases, the J end lost 4 bases, and 15 bases lay between the germline ends. Germline CDR1 reads GTSNPN; CDR2 reads SVGIG (reference sequence). The CDR3 extends over 13 amino acids.

The rearrangement uses TRBV12-3 or TRBV12-4 and TRBJ2-1, with a possible D match to TRBD1 (6 bases). The CDR3 runs to 11 residues. Trimming cost V 7 bases and J 8 bases, with 9 bases left between them. CDR3: CASTRQDEQFF. CDR3 sequence (DNA): TGTGCCAGCACCCGACAGGATGAGCAGTTCTTC.

The chain recombines TRBV9 with TRBJ2-3, with TRBD2 as a possible D gene (6 bases). The CDR3 has 14 residues. Trimming took 7 bases from V and 1 from J, leaving 13 bases between them. Germline V gene sequence: CDR1 SGDLS, CDR2 YYNGEE. This chain's CDR3 is CASARGGGTDTQYF. The CDR3 DNA reads as TGTGCCAGCGCACGCGGCGGGGGCACAGATACGCAGTATTTT.

The chain combines TRBV4-3 with TRBJ2-7; 7 bases agree with TRBD1. The CDR3 runs 14 residues. Germline V gives CDR1 LGHNA, CDR2 YSLEER. Losses at the gene ends were 3 bases for V and 7 bases for J; bases not matched to a gene: 9. The CDR3 reads CASSHDGTAREQYF. In DNA, the CDR3 is TGCGCCAGCAGCCACGACGGGACAGCCAGGGAGCAGTACTTC.

This chain uses TRBV5-1 with TRBJ2-7; D perhaps matches TRBD1 (6 bases). Germline CDR1 and CDR2: SGHRS and YFSETQ. The CDR3 is made up of 16 amino acids. Trimming removed 1 base from V and 6 bases from J, with 20 bases in between. CDR3 nucleotides: TGCGCCAGCAGCTTGAAAGTAGGACAGCCGGAGGCCGAGCAGTACTTC. Amino acid sequence: CASSLKVGQPEAEQYF. The full variable domain, with the rest looked up from reference TRBV5-1 and TRBJ2-7, is KAGVTQTPRYLIKTRGQQVTLSCSPISGHRSVSWYQQTPGQGLQFLFEYFSETQRNKGNFPGRFSGRQFSNSRSEMNVSTLELGDSALYLCASSLKVGQPEAEQYFGPGTRLTVT.

The chain couples TRBV18 to TRBJ1-5, with 7 bases that match TRBD1. Germline values: CDR1 KGHSH, CDR2 LQKENI. This CDR3 contains 15 residues. The ends lost 4 bases at V and 4 bases at J; junction bases unmatched: 7. DNA for the CDR3: TGTGCCAGCTCACTAATAACAGGGGAGAATCAGCCCCAGCATTTT. Translating gives CASSLITGENQPQHF.

CDR3 in amino acids: CASSPAGTQHNYGYTF. The CDR3 DNA sequence: TGTGCCAGCTCACCGGCCGGGACACAGCATAACTATGGCTACACCTTC. This chain links TRBV18 with TRBJ1-2; D might be TRBD1 (6 bases). V was pared by 3 bases and J by 1 base, with 15 bases between. The CDR3 length is 16 residues. Germline V CDR1 and CDR2: KGHSH, LQKENI.

The chain employs TRBV19 and TRBJ1-1; D call uncertain. The CDR3 covers 12 residues. CDR1 LNHDA and CDR2 SQIVND come from the germline V gene (reference sequence). The V and J ends lost 8 bases and 4 bases respectively, with 11 bases between them. The CDR3 DNA reads as TGTGCCAGTCGCCTCGGTGGCACTGAAGCTTTCTTT. It specifies CASRLGGTEAFF.

The chain carries TRBV6-6 and TRBJ1-5; possibly TRBD1 for D (6 bases). CDR3 size: 14 residues. The V and J ends lost 5 bases and 3 bases respectively, with 11 bases between them. Germline V gives CDR1 MNHNY, CDR2 SVGAGI (reference sequence). CDR3 nucleotide sequence: TGTGCCAGCAGTCTACAGGGCGACAATCAGCCCCAGCATTTT. This gives the protein CASSLQGDNQPQHF.

This chain uses TRBV19 with TRBJ2-3, with 7 bases matching TRBD2. Germline CDR1 is LNHDA and CDR2 is SQIVND (reference sequence). This CDR3 is 15 amino acids long. The V and J ends lost 3 bases and 3 bases, in that order; junction bases with no gene match: 6. CDR3 coding DNA: TGTGCCAGTAGTATGGGGATGGGGGGGACAGATACGCAGTATTTT. This gives the protein CASSMGMGGTDTQYF.

This rearrangement joins TRBV7-8 to TRBJ2-7; possible D gene TRBD1, 6 bases. The V end lost 3 bases, the J end lost 3 bases, and 9 bases lay between the germline ends. The CDR3 runs 13 residues. Germline lookup yields CDR1 SGHVS and CDR2 FQNEAQ. CDR3 loop: CASSLGTFYEQYF. For the CDR3, the DNA is TGTGCCAGCAGCTTGGGGACATTCTACGAGCAGTACTTC.

The chain joins TRBV6-5 to TRBJ1-2; D gene uncertain. Per germline, CDR1 MNHEY and CDR2 SVGAGI. CDR3 size: 14 residues. Trimming left V 7 bases short and J 2 bases short, with 14 bases between. CDR3 region: CASNLDGRNYGYTF. In DNA form, the CDR3 reads TGTGCCAGCAATCTAGACGGGAGAAACTATGGCTACACCTTC.

The V and J genes are TRBV7-8 and TRBJ1-4; D is possibly TRBD1 (6 bases). The CDR3 is made up of 13 amino acids. Trimming removed 2 bases at V and 8 bases at J, with 9 bases between. The V gene's germline CDR1 is SGHVS and CDR2 FQNEAQ. The CDR3 is CASSLSQGEKLFF. The CDR3 DNA reads TGTGCCAGCAGCTTATCCCAGGGGGAAAAACTGTTTTTT.

The V call is TRBV18, the J call TRBJ1-2, with 11 bases lining up with TRBD1. CDR3 length: 15 amino acids. Germline CDR1 reads KGHSH; CDR2 reads LQKENI. The ends lost 2 bases at V and 4 bases at J; junction bases unmatched: 3. CDR3 sequence (DNA): TGTGCCAGCTCACCAGGACAGGGGGCCGGCTATGGCTACACCTTC. Translated, it gives CASSPGQGAGYGYTF.

The chain couples TRBV5-1 to TRBJ1-1; D unresolved. Looked up from germline, CDR1 is SGHRS and CDR2 is YFSETQ. The CDR3 is 15 residues long. Trimming removed 0 bases at V and 1 base at J, with 10 bases between. The CDR3 nucleotides read TGCGCCAGCAGCTTGGTCCTCTCAGGGAACACTGAAGCTTTCTTT. Translated, it gives CASSLVLSGNTEAFF.